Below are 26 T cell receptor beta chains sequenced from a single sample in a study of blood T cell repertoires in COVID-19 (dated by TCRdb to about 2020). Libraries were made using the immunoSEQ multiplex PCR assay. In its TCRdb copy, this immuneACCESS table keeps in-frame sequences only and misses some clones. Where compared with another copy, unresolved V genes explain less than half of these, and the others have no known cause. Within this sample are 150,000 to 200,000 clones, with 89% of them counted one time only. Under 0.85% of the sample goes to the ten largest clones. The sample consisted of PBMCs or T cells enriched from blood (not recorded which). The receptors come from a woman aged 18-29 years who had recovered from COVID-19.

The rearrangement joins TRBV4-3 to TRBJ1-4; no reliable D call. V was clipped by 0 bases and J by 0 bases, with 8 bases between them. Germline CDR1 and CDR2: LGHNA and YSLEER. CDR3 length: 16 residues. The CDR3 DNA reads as TGCGCCAGCAGCCAAGATCTAGTTTCAACTAATGAAAAACTGTTTTTT. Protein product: CASSQDLVSTNEKLFF.

CDR3 region: CASSDQGPGNQPQHF. In nucleotides, the CDR3 is TGTGCCAGCAGTGACCAGGGTCCGGGCAATCAGCCCCAGCATTTT. This chain links TRBV5-5 with TRBJ1-5; maybe TRBD1 (5 bases). The ends were cut back, 5 bases at V and 2 bases at J, with 14 bases in the middle. The CDR3 spans 15 residues. Looked up from germline, CDR1 is SGHKS and CDR2 is YYEKEE (reference sequence).

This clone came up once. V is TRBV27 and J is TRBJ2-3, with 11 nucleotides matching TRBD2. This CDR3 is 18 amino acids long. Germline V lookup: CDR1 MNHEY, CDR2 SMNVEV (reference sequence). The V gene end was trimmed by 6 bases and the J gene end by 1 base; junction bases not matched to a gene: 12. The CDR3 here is CASRTLKGGLAGTDTQYF. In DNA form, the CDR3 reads TGTGCCAGCAGAACTCTAAAGGGGGGACTAGCGGGCACAGATACGCAGTATTTT.

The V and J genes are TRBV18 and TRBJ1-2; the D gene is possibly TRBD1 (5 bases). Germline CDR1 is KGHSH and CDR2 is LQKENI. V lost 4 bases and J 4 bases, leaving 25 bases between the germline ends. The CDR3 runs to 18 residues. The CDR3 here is CASSRREFGGPGGYGYTF. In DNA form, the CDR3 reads TGTGCCAGCTCACGACGGGAGTTCGGGGGTCCCGGGGGCTATGGCTACACCTTC.

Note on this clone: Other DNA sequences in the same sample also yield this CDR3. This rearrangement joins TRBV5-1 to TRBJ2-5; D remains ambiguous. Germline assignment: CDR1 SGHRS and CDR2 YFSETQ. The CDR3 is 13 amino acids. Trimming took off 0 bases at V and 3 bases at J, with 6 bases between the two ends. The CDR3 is CASSLAGKETQYF. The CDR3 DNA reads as TGCGCCAGCAGCTTGGCCGGTAAAGAGACCCAGTACTTC.

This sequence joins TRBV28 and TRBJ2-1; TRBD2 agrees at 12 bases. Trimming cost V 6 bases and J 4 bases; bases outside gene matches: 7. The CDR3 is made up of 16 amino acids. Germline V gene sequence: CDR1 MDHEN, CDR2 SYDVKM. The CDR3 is CASSSILAGGYNEQFF. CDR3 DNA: TGTGCCAGCAGCTCGATACTAGCGGGAGGATACAATGAGCAGTTCTTC.

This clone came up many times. The DNA for the CDR3 is TGCGCCAGCAGCGTAATGACAGGGGGCTTCTCTGAAGCTTTCTTT. Translated, it gives CASSVMTGGFSEAFF. The chain uses TRBV5-1 and TRBJ1-1, with 10 positions matching TRBD1. J lost 6 bases, V lost 4 bases, and 9 bases had no gene match. This CDR3 is 15 amino acids long. CDR1 SGHRS and CDR2 YFSETQ come from the germline V gene.

CDR3 loop: CASSVLGGGHTGELFF. The CDR3 DNA sequence: TGTGCCAGCAGTGTTCTGGGAGGGGGGCACACCGGGGAGCTGTTTTTT. This chain joins TRBV2 and TRBJ2-2, with a weak D call TRBD2 (7 bases). Trimming shortened V by 4 bases and J by 3 bases, and 15 bases separated the two germline ends. The CDR3 loop spans 16 amino acids. CDR1 is SNHLY, CDR2 FYNNEI, per germline.

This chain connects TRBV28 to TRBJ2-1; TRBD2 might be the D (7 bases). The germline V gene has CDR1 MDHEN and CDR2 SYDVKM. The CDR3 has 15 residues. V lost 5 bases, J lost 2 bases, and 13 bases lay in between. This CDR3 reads CASSAGEGAYNEQFF. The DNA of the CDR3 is TGTGCCAGCAGTGCCGGGGAGGGGGCCTACAATGAGCAGTTCTTC.

The CDR3 spells CSARDRATTGELFF. DNA for the CDR3: TGCAGCGCCAGGGACAGGGCTACCACCGGGGAGCTGTTTTTT. The rearrangement uses TRBV29-1 and TRBJ2-2; 9 bases line up with TRBD1. This CDR3 is built from 14 residues. The junction had 7 bases not matched to a gene; V was cut back by 7 bases and J by 4 bases. In germline, CDR1 is SQVTM, CDR2 ANQGSEA.

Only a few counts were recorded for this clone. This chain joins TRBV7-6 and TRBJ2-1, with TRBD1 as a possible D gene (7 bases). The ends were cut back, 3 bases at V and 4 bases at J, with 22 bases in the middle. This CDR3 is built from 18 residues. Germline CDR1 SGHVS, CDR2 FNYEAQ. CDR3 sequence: CASSFHFRDRLGYNEQFF. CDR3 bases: TGTGCCAGCAGCTTCCATTTCCGGGACAGACTAGGGTACAATGAGCAGTTCTTC.

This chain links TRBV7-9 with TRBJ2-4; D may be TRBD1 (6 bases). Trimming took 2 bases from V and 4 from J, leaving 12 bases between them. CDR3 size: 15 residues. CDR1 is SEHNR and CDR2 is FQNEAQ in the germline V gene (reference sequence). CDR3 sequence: CASSLTGQEKNIQYF. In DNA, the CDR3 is TGTGCCAGCAGCTTAACAGGGCAGGAGAAAAACATTCAGTACTTC.

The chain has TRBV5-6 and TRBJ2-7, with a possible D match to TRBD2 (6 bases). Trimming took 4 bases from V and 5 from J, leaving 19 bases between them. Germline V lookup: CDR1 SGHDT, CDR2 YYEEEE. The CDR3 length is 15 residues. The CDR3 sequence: CASSEKGGSSDEQYF. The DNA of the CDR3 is TGTGCCAGCAGCGAAAAAGGAGGGTCTAGCGACGAGCAGTACTTC.

The CDR3 loop reads CASKDISSGPYEQYF. The CDR3 nucleotides are TGTGCCAGCAAGGACATCAGTAGCGGTCCCTACGAGCAGTACTTC. The chain employs TRBV28 and TRBJ2-7; perhaps TRBD2 as D (6 bases). CDR3 length: 15 amino acids. Germline CDR1 is MDHEN and CDR2 is SYDVKM. Trimming cost V 7 bases and J 2 bases, with 18 bases left between them.

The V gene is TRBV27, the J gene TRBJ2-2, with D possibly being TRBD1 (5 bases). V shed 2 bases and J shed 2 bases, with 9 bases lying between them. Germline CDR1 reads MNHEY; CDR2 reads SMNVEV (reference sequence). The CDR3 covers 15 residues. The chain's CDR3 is CASSLRGSNTGELFF. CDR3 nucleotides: TGTGCCAGCAGTTTAAGGGGTTCCAACACCGGGGAGCTGTTTTTT.

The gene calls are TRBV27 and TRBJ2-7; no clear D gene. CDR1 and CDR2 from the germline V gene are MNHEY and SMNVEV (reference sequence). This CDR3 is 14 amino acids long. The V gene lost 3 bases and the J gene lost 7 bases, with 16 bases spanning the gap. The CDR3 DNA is TGTGCCAGCAGTTTCCCCGACTCAGCTGGGGAGCAGTACTTC. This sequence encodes CASSFPDSAGEQYF.

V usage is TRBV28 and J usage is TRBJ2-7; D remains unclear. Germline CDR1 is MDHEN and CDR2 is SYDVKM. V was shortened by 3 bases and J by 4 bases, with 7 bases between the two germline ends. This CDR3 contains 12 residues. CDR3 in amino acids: CASSFPVYEQYF. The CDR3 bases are TGTGCCAGCAGTTTTCCTGTGTACGAGCAGTACTTC.

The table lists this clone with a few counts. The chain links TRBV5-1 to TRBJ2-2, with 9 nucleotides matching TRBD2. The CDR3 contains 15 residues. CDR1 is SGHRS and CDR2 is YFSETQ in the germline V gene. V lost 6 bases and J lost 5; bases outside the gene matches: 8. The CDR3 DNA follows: TGCGCCAGCAACGACGGCGGGAGGGCTACCGGGGAGCTGTTTTTT. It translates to CASNDGGRATGELFF.

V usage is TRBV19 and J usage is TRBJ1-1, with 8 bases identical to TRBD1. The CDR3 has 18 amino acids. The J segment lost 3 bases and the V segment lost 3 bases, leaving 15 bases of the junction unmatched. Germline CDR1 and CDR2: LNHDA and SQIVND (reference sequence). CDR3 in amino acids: CASSIRSGGGLVDTEAFF. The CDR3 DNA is TGTGCCAGTAGTATTCGTTCAGGGGGCGGTTTGGTGGACACTGAAGCTTTCTTT.

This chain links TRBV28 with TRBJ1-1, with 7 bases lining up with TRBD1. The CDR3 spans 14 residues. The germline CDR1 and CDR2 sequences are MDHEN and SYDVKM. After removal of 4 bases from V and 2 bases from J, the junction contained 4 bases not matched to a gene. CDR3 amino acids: CASSSRGVNTEAFF. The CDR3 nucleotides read TGTGCCAGCAGTTCCAGGGGGGTTAACACTGAAGCTTTCTTT.

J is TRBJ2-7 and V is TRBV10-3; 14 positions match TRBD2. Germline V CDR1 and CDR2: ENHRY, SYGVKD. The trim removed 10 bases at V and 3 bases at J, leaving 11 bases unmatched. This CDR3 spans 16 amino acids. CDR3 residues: CANSPGLAGEYYEQYF. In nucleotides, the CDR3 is TGTGCCAACTCACCGGGACTAGCGGGAGAGTACTACGAGCAGTACTTC.

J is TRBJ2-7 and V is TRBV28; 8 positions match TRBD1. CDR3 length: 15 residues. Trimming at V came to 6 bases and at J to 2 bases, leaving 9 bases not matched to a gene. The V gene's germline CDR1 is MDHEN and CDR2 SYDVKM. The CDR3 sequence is CASRPGGPLTYEQYF. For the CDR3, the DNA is TGTGCCAGCAGACCAGGGGGCCCCTTGACCTACGAGCAGTACTTC.

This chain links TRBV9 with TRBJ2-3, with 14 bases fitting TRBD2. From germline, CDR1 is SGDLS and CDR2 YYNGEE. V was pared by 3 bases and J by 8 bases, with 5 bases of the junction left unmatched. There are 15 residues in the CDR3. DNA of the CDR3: TGTGCCAGCAGCGCGATGACTAGCGGGAGGGGTACGCAGTATTTT. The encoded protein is CASSAMTSGRGTQYF.

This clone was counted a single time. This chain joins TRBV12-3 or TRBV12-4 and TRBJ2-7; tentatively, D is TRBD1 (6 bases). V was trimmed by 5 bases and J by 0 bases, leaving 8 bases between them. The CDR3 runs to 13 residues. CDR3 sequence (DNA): TGTGCCAGCAGTGGGGACACCTCCTACGAGCAGTACTTC. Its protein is CASSGDTSYEQYF.

CDR3 sequence: CASSLNSQETQYF. The CDR3 DNA reads TGCGCCAGCAGCTTGAACAGCCAAGAGACCCAGTACTTC. This chain links TRBV5-1 with TRBJ2-5; D unresolved. Trimming stripped 1 base from V and 1 base from J, with 5 bases between. Germline assignment: CDR1 SGHRS and CDR2 YFSETQ. This CDR3 has 13 amino acids.

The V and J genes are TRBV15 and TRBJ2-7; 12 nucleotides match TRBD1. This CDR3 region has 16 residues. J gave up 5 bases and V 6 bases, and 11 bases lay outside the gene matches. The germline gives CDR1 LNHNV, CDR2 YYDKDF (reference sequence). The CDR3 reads CATSWSPGQGAHEQYF. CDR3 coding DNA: TGTGCCACCAGTTGGTCCCCGGGACAGGGGGCCCACGAGCAGTACTTC.